This T cell receptor beta chain was observed in a study of shared clonotypes between healthy human individuals. Study findings and constraints: Limitation of the genetic and exposure-history diversity represented came from the few donors.

For this clone: Its target is not known.

Germline values: CDR1 MNHNS, CDR2 SASEGT. The CDR3 consists of 15 residues. The V end lost 6 bases, the J end lost 1 base, and 12 bases lay between the germline ends. Some clones are missing from TCRdb's copy, which holds only in-frame ones; the method was immunoSEQ multiplex PCR. Seen here are more than 2 million clones, around 95% observed once, and the top ten hold roughly 0.13%. The sample comprised naive CD4+ T cells sorted from blood. The subset here: CD45RA+ positively selected. The origin of this receptor is a young man in good health. The chain uses TRBV6-1 and TRBJ1-4; unclear D gene. CDR3 in amino acids: CASRAEGLTNEKLFF. CDR3 nucleotides: TGTGCCAGCAGAGCAGAGGGCTTAACTAATGAAAAACTGTTTTTT.